Shown below are 24 T cell receptor beta chains from a single sample sequenced in a study of T cells in Graves' hyperthyroidism and ophthalmopathy. The TCR beta CDR3 regions underwent amplification using RNA transcripts as the source. The HTBI primer set served for first-round RT-PCR of the TCR CDR3. TCRdb analysed the multiplex PCR reads with MiXCR anew, one entry per CDR3 protein. The table records about 380,000 distinct CDR3 sequences, about 15% of them present only once. Sequencing input: blood. The receptors derive from a woman aged 25-40 years with Graves' ophthalmopathy.

On this clonotype: A much larger clone differs by one base, so this may be a read error. The genes are TRBV6-1 and TRBJ1-1; D gene uncertain. This CDR3 is built from 12 residues. Germline V gene data show CDR1 as MNHNS and CDR2 as SASEGT. The CDR3 DNA sequence: TGTGCCGGCAGCCACAAGGTGACTGAAGCTTTCTTT. This codes for CAGSHKVTEAFF.

This clonotype has ten or more counts. The chain joins TRBV6-1 to TRBJ2-7, with 7 bases that match TRBD1. The CDR3 length is 15 residues. CDR1 is MNHNS and CDR2 is SASEGT in the germline V gene. Trimming removed 5 bases from V and 0 bases from J; junction bases left unmatched: 7. The CDR3 nucleotides read TGTGCCAGCAGTTACCGGACAGGAAACTCCTACGAGCAGTACTTC. Amino acids: CASSYRTGNSYEQYF.

This clonotype was seen repeatedly, ten times or more. The V call is TRBV3-1, the J call TRBJ2-1; D not certain. Germline CDR1 and CDR2: LGHDT and YNNKEL (reference sequence). The length of the CDR3 is 17 residues. The germline V and J ends were trimmed by 0 bases and 0 bases, with 12 bases remaining between them. The CDR3 bases are TGTGCCAGCAGCCAAGAGCCCTCTAAGAGCTCCTACAATGAGCAGTTCTTC. Amino acid sequence: CASSQEPSKSSYNEQFF.

This clonotype was seen at least ten times. V and J are TRBV12-3 or TRBV12-4 and TRBJ1-2; D unclear. The CDR3 runs to 15 residues. V was cut by 1 base and J by 0 bases, with 9 bases left in between. CDR3 loop: CASSLGEKANYGYTF. The CDR3 DNA is TGTGCCAGCAGTTTAGGGGAAAAAGCTAACTATGGCTACACCTTC.

This clonotype was found a few times. The chain employs TRBV24-1 and TRBJ1-1; perhaps TRBD1 as D (5 bases). V was pared by 7 bases and J by 1 base, with 9 bases between. The CDR3 is 13 residues long. Germline CDR1 reads KGHDR; CDR2 reads SFDVKD. The DNA for the CDR3 is TGTGCCACCAGAAGGGGATCGAACACTGAAGCTTTCTTT. Amino acid sequence: CATRRGSNTEAFF.

This clonotype was seen repeatedly, ten times or more. This chain uses TRBV5-6 with TRBJ1-2; 12 nucleotides agree with TRBD1. CDR1 and CDR2 from the germline V gene are SGHDT and YYEEEE. V shed 2 bases and J 8 bases; nucleotides not matched to a gene: 10. The CDR3 is 16 residues long. CDR3 region: CASSFSGTGGTRGYTF. In DNA, the CDR3 is TGTGCCAGCAGCTTCTCCGGGACAGGGGGCACGAGGGGCTACACCTTC.

This clonotype appeared many times. This chain links TRBV7-2 with TRBJ2-3; D call uncertain. CDR3 length: 16 residues. CDR1 and CDR2 (germline): SGHTA, FQGNSA. Between the trimmed V and J ends, which lost 6 bases and 4 bases, there was a span of 20 bases. The CDR3 here is CASSSRTESVSDTQYF. CDR3 sequence (DNA): TGTGCCAGCAGTTCTAGGACGGAGTCGGTTTCAGATACGCAGTATTTT. Full variable domain (rest looked up from reference TRBV7-2 and TRBJ2-3): GAGVSQSPSNKVTEKGKDVELRCDPISGHTALYWYRQSLGQGLEFLIYFQGNSAPDKSGLPSDRFSAERTGGSVSTLTIQRTQQEDSAVYLCASSSRTESVSDTQYFGPGTRLTVL.

This clonotype was observed many times. The V gene is TRBV19, the J gene TRBJ2-3; 8 nucleotides match TRBD2. CDR1 is LNHDA and CDR2 is SQIVND in the germline V gene (reference sequence). Trimming at V came to 5 bases and at J to 4 bases, leaving 8 bases not matched to a gene. The CDR3 loop spans 15 amino acids. DNA of the CDR3: TGTGCCAGTAGTGTTACTAGCGGTGAATCAGATACGCAGTATTTT. Its translation: CASSVTSGESDTQYF.

This clonotype occurred many times. The chain is built from TRBV5-1 and TRBJ1-2, with no clear D. Germline V lookup: CDR1 SGHRS, CDR2 YFSETQ. V lost 1 base and J 5 bases, leaving 15 bases between the germline ends. The CDR3 spans 15 residues. The CDR3 spells CASSLRTDLWYGYTF. CDR3 nucleotide sequence: TGCGCCAGCAGCTTGAGGACGGACTTATGGTATGGCTACACCTTC.

The sample holds a few counts of this clonotype. The chain carries TRBV13 and TRBJ1-6, with 10 bases matching TRBD1. The trim removed 4 bases at V and 5 bases at J, leaving 5 bases unmatched. The CDR3 is 16 residues long. The V gene's germline CDR1 is PRHDT and CDR2 FYEKMQ (reference sequence). The CDR3 DNA follows: TGTGCCAGCAGCTCAGACAGGGGGCACGATAATTCACCCCTCCACTTT. Protein product: CASSSDRGHDNSPLHF.

This clonotype was seen at least ten times. This sequence joins TRBV6-6 and TRBJ1-1; a possible D gene is TRBD1 (5 bases). With 1 base removed from V and 7 bases from J, the gap between germline ends came to 10 bases. There are 13 residues in the CDR3. CDR1 and CDR2 (germline): MNHNY, SVGAGI (reference sequence). The CDR3 is CASSYYDSHEAFF. CDR3 bases: TGTGCCAGCAGTTACTACGACAGCCATGAAGCTTTCTTT.

This clonotype has ten or more counts. The chain links TRBV27 to TRBJ1-6, with a weak D call TRBD1 (5 bases). The CDR3 is 14 residues long. The V gene's germline CDR1 is MNHEY and CDR2 SMNVEV (reference sequence). V was pared by 4 bases and J by 8 bases, with 12 bases between. The chain's CDR3 is CASSSYGGDSPLHF. CDR3 bases: TGTGCCAGCAGTTCCTACGGGGGTGATTCACCCCTCCACTTT.

This clonotype was picked up many times. The V gene is TRBV20-1, the J gene TRBJ2-7, with a possible D match to TRBD2 (6 bases). Germline V gene data show CDR1 as DFQATT and CDR2 as SNEGSKA (reference sequence). Trimming pared 0 bases from V and 6 bases from J, leaving 24 bases between. The CDR3 contains 17 residues. CDR3 sequence: CSAREMEGLDFRPEQYF. CDR3 coding DNA: TGCAGTGCTAGAGAGATGGAGGGGCTGGACTTTCGCCCCGAGCAGTACTTC.

This clonotype appeared many times. The genes are TRBV4-1 and TRBJ2-7; D not certain. CDR1 is MGHRA and CDR2 is YSYEKL in the germline V gene. Trimming took 1 base from V and 3 from J, leaving 10 bases between them. The CDR3 has 14 residues. Here the CDR3 reads CASSQGPVNYEQYF. The CDR3 nucleotides are TGCGCCAGCAGCCAAGGTCCCGTTAACTACGAGCAGTACTTC.

At least ten counts were recorded for this clonotype. This rearrangement joins TRBV20-1 to TRBJ1-2, with 11 positions matching TRBD1. This CDR3 is 12 amino acids long. After removal of 6 bases from V and 7 bases from J, the junction contained 4 bases not matched to a gene. Germline-derived CDR1 and CDR2 are DFQATT and SNEGSKA (reference sequence). The chain's CDR3 is CSAGQGATGYTF. The CDR3 DNA follows: TGCAGTGCAGGACAGGGGGCGACTGGCTACACCTTC.

This clonotype was seen at least ten times. J is TRBJ1-2 and V is TRBV7-9, with a tentative D call TRBD1 (6 bases). Germline V gives CDR1 SEHNR, CDR2 FQNEAQ (reference sequence). The CDR3 covers 15 residues. Trimming took off 3 bases at V and 0 bases at J, with 11 bases between the two ends. CDR3 in DNA: TGTGCCAGCAGCTTGCAGGGGAGCGCTAACTATGGCTACACCTTC. Translated: CASSLQGSANYGYTF. Combining the CDR3 with reference TRBV7-9 and TRBJ1-2 gives the whole variable domain DTGVSQNPRHKITKRGQNVTFRCDPISEHNRLYWYRQTLGQGPEFLTYFQNEAQLEKSRLLSDRFSAERPKGSFSTLEIQRTEQGDSAMYLCASSLQGSANYGYTFGSGTRLTVV.

At least ten counts were recorded for this clonotype. The chain carries TRBV7-9 and TRBJ2-1; D is unresolved. Per germline, CDR1 SEHNR and CDR2 FQNEAQ (reference sequence). There are 13 residues in the CDR3. V gave up 5 bases and J gave up 4 bases, with 9 bases separating them. DNA of the CDR3: TGTGCCAGCAGCCCCGGACGGTACAATGAGCAGTTCTTC. This codes for CASSPGRYNEQFF.

This clonotype was recorded many times. V gene TRBV12-3 or TRBV12-4 combines with J gene TRBJ1-1; 7 positions match TRBD1. V shed 5 bases, J shed 0 bases, and the junction held 6 bases outside the gene matches. CDR3 length: 15 residues. The CDR3 loop reads CASSPNRGMNTEAFF. Written as DNA, the CDR3 is TGTGCCAGCAGTCCAAACAGGGGCATGAACACTGAAGCTTTCTTT.

There are many counts of this clonotype. The V call is TRBV14, the J call TRBJ1-1; D not resolved. V lost 3 bases and J 2 bases, leaving 7 bases between the germline ends. The V gene's germline CDR1 is SGHDN and CDR2 FVKESK. The CDR3 runs to 13 residues. CDR3 nucleotides: TGTGCCAGCAGCCACTCTTTAAACACTGAAGCTTTCTTT. Translating gives CASSHSLNTEAFF.

The sample holds many counts of this clonotype. This sequence joins TRBV28 and TRBJ2-3; TRBD1 agrees at 7 bases. V gave up 6 bases and J gave up 9 bases; unmatched junction bases: 18. The CDR3 covers 16 residues. Germline V gene sequence: CDR1 MDHEN, CDR2 SYDVKM. CDR3 protein: CASRPQDRPVGGTQYF. DNA of the CDR3: TGTGCCAGCAGACCTCAGGACAGGCCGGTTGGAGGCACGCAGTATTTT.

This clonotype was counted ten times or more. The chain uses TRBV29-1 and TRBJ2-7; D is perhaps TRBD1 (5 bases). V lost 4 bases to trimming and J lost 1 base, with 8 bases between them. The CDR3 has 12 amino acids. The germline gives CDR1 SQVTM, CDR2 ANQGSEA. In nucleotides, the CDR3 is TGCAGCGTTGTTACAGGTTCCTACGAGCAGTACTTC. It yields the protein CSVVTGSYEQYF.

The rearrangement uses TRBV5-8 and TRBJ2-5, with 10 bases lining up with TRBD2. V lost 3 bases to trimming and J lost 4 bases; unmatched junction nucleotides: 3. The CDR3 length is 14 residues. Germline assignment: CDR1 SGHTS and CDR2 YDEGEE. The CDR3 bases are TGTGCCAGCAGCTGGACTAGCGGAGTAGAGACCCAGTACTTC. Translated: CASSWTSGVETQYF.

The J gene is TRBJ1-2, the V gene TRBV5-4, with D maybe TRBD1 (6 bases). V was trimmed by 0 bases and J by 5 bases, leaving 17 bases between them. The CDR3 extends over 16 amino acids. The V gene's germline CDR1 is SGHNT and CDR2 YYREEE (reference sequence). CDR3 DNA sequence: TGTGCCAGCAGCTTGGGTCAGGGGCCCTCGCCTTATGGCTACACCTTC. Its protein is CASSLGQGPSPYGYTF.

This clonotype was seen ten or more times. The V gene is TRBV7-8, the J gene TRBJ1-1, with D possibly matching TRBD1 (6 bases). The CDR3 spans 17 residues. Germline V lookup: CDR1 SGHVS, CDR2 FQNEAQ. Deletions cut 1 base from V and 4 bases from J, with 19 bases between. The CDR3 DNA reads TGTGCCAGCAGCTTAGTGAGTGGGGGGCTGGGGGCCACTGAAGCTTTCTTT. It yields the protein CASSLVSGGLGATEAFF. Looking up the rest from reference TRBV7-8 and TRBJ1-1 gives the full variable domain: GAGVSQSPRYKVAKRGQDVALRCDPISGHVSLFWYQQALGQGPEFLTYFQNEAQLDKSGLPSDRFFAERPEGSVSTLKIQRTQQEDSAVYLCASSLVSGGLGATEAFFGQGTRLTVV.